This T cell receptor (beta chain) comes out of a study of control samples from healthy donors and cancer patients. Trimming at V came to 2 bases and at J to 7 bases, leaving 12 bases not matched to a gene. The V gene's germline CDR1 is MNHEY and CDR2 SMNVEV (reference sequence). The CDR3 totals 17 residues. Libraries were prepared by immunoSEQ multiplex PCR; TCRdb keeps only in-frame clonotypes and omits some of them. The table records hundreds of thousands of clones, roughly 90% of them present only once. The source of this sequence is a man aged 40-55 years with head and neck cancer. Sequenced material: PBMCs. The chain links TRBV27 to TRBJ2-2; TRBD1 matches 8 bases. The CDR3 DNA follows: TGTGCCAGCAGTTTACCGCTCGACAGGGGAAGGGTCGGGGAGCTGTTTTTT. Encoded protein: CASSLPLDRGRVGELFF.